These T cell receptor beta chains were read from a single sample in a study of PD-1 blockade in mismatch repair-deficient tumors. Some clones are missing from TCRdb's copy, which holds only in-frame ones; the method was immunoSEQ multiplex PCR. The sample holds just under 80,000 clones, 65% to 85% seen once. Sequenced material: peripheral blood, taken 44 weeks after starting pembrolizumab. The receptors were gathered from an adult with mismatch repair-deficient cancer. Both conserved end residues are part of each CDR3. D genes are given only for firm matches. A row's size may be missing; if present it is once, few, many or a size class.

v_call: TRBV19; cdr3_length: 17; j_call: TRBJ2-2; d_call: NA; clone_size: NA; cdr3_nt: TGTGCCAGTAGTATCGAGTCGGCTGTGAGAAACACCGGGGAGCTGTTTTTT; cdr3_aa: CASSIESAVRNTGELFF
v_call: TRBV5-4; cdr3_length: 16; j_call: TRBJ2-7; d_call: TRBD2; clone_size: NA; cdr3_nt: TGTGCCAGCAGCTTGGATCCGACGGGCGGGGGCTACGAGCAGTACTTC; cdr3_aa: CASSLDPTGGGYEQYF
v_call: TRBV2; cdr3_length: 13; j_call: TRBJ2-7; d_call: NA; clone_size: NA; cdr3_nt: TGTGCCAGCAGTGGTACGGATGCCTACGAGCAGTACTTC; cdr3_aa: CASSGTDAYEQYF
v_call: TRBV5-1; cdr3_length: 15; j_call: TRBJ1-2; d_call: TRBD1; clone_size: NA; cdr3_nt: TGCGCCAGCAGCTTGTCGACAGGGGGCCTCTATGGCTACACCTTC; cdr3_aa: CASSLSTGGLYGYTF
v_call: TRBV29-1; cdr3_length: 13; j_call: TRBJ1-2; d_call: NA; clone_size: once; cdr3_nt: TGCAGCGTTGAGTTCGGCAGGGGTTTAGGCTACACCTTC; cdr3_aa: CSVEFGRGLGYTF
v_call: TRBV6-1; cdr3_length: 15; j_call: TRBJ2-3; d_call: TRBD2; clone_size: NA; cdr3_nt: TGTGCCAGCTCCCGAGGACTAGCGGGAACAGATACGCAGTATTTT; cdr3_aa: CASSRGLAGTDTQYF
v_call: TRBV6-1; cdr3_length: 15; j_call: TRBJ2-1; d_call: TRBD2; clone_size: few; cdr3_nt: TGTGCCAGCAGTGGGCCTGCTAGCGGCTACAATGAGCAGTTCTTC; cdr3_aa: CASSGPASGYNEQFF
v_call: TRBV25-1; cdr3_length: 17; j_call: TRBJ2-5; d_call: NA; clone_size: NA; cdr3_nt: TGTGCCAGCAGTGCCCATAGGGCAGGGGCCTACCAAGAGACCCAGTACTTC; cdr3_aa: CASSAHRAGAYQETQYF
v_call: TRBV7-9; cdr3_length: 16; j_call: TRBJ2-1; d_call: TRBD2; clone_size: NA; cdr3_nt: TGTGCCAGCAGCTATACCGGGACTAGCGTCTACAATGAGCAGTTCTTC; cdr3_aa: CASSYTGTSVYNEQFF
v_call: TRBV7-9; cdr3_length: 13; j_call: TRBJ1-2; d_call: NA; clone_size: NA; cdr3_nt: TGTGCCAGCAGCCAAAGTGGACCCTATGGCTACACCTTC; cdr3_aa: CASSQSGPYGYTF
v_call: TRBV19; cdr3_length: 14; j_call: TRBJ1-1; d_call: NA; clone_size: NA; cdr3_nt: TGTGCCAGCCGGTGGGGCGGGGAGAACACTGAAGCTTTCTTT; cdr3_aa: CASRWGGENTEAFF
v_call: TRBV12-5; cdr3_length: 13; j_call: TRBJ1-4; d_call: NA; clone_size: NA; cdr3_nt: TGTGCTAGTGGTTACAGAGGGGGGGAAAAACTGTTTTTT; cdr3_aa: CASGYRGGEKLFF
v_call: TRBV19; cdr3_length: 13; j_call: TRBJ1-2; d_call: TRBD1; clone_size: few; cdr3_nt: TGTGCCAGTAGTAGGGACAGGGGGTATGGCTACACCTTC; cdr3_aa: CASSRDRGYGYTF
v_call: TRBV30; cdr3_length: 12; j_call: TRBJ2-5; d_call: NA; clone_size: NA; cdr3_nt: TGTGCCTGGAGTGGAACTAGTGAGACCCAGTACTTC; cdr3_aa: CAWSGTSETQYF
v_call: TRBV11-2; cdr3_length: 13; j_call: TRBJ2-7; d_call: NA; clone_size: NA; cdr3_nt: TGTGCCAGCAGCTTGGGGAGCGGATACGAGCAGTACTTC; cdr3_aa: CASSLGSGYEQYF
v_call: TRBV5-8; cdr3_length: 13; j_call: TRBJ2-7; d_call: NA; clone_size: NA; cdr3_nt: TGTGCCAGCAGGAGGGACCGAGCCTACGAGCAGTACTTC; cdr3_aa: CASRRDRAYEQYF
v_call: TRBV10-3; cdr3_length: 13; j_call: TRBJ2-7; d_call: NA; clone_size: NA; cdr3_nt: TGTGCCATCAGTGAGTCCTCATTCTACGAGCAGTACTTC; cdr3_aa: CAISESSFYEQYF
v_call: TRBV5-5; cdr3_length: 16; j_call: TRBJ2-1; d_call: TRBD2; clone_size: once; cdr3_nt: TGTGCCAGCAGCAGGGCTAGCGGGAGCTCCTACAATGAGCAGTTCTTC; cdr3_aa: CASSRASGSSYNEQFF
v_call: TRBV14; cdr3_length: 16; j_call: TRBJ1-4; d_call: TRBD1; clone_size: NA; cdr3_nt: TGTGCCAGCAGGCAGTTTACAGGGGAATCAGGTGAAAAACTGTTTTTT; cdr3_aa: CASRQFTGESGEKLFF
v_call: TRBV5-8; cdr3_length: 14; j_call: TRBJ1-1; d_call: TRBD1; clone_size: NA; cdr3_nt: TGTGCCAGCAGCTCCAGGGGGCTTGGCACTGAAGCTTTCTTT; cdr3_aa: CASSSRGLGTEAFF
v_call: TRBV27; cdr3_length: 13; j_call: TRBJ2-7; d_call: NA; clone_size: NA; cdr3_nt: TGTGCCAGCAGTTTATTAGGGGTCCACGAGCAGTACTTC; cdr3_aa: CASSLLGVHEQYF
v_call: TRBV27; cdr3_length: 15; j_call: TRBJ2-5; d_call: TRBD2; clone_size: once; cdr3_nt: TGTGCCAGCACTCCAACCGGGGGGGCGGGAGAGACCCAGTACTTC; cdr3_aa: CASTPTGGAGETQYF
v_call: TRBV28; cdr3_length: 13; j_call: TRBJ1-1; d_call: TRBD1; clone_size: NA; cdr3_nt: TGTGCCAGCAGTCCCCTAGACAGGGTTGAAGCTTTCTTT; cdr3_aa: CASSPLDRVEAFF
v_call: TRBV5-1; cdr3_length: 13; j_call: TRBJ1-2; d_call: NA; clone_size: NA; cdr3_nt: TGCGCCAGCAGCTTGGTGTCGAAAGGGGACTACACCTTC; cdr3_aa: CASSLVSKGDYTF
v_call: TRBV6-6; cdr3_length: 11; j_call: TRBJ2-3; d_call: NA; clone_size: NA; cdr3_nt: TGTGCCAGCAGCACAACAGATACGCAGTATTTT; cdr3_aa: CASSTTDTQYF
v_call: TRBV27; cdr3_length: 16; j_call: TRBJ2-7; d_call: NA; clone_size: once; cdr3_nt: TGTGCCAGCAGTTCCTCTCTGGGACTCGAATCCTACGAGCAGTACTTC; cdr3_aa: CASSSSLGLESYEQYF
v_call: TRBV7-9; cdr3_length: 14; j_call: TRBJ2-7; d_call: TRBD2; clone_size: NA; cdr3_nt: TGTGCCAGCAGTCCTAGCGGGAGCTCCTACGAGCAGTACTTC; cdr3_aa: CASSPSGSSYEQYF
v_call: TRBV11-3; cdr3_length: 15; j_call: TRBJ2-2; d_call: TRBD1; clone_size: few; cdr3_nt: TGTGCCAGCAGCTCAGGGGGTCTGAACACCGGGGAGCTGTTTTTT; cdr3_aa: CASSSGGLNTGELFF
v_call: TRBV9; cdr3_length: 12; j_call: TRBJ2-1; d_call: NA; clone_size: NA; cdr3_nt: TGTGCCAGCAGCTCCGATTTAATTAGGCAGTTCTTC; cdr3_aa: CASSSDLIRQFF
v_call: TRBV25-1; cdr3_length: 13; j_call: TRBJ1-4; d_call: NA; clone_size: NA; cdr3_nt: TGTGCCAGCCGGACGGAACCTAATGAAAAACTGTTTTTT; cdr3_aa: CASRTEPNEKLFF
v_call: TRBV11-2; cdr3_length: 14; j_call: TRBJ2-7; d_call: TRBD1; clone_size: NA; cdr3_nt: TGTGCCAGCAGTACCGGGACAGGGACCCTCGAGCAGTACTTC; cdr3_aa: CASSTGTGTLEQYF
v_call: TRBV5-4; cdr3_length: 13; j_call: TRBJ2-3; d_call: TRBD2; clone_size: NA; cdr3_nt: TGTGCCAGCAGCAGGACTAGTTCGGATACGCAGTATTTT; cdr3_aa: CASSRTSSDTQYF